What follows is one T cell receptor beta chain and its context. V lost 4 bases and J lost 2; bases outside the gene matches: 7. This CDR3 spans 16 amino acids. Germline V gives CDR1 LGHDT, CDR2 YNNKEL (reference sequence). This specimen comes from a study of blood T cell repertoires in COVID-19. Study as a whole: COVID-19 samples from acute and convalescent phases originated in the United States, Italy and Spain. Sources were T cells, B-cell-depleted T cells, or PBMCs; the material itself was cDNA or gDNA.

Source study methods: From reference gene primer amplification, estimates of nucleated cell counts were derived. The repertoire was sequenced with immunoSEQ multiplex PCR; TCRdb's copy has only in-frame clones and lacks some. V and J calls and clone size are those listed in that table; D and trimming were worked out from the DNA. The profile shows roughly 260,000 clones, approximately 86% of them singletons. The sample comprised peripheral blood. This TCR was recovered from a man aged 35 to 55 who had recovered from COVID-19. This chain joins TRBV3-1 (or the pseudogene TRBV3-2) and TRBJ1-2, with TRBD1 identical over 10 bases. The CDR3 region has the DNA TGTGCCAGCAGCCCCCGGACGGGACAGGGGAACTATGGCTACACCTTC. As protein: CASSPRTGQGNYGYTF.